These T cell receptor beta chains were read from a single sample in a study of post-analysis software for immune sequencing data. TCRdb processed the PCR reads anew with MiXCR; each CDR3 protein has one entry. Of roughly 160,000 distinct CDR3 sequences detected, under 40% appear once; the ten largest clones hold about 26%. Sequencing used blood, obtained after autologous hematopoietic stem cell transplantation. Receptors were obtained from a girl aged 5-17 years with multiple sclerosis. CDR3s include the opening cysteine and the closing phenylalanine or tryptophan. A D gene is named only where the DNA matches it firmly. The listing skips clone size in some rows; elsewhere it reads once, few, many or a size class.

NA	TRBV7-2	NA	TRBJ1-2	CASSPRTNGYTF	TGTGCCAGCAGCCCACGCACCAATGGCTACACCTTC
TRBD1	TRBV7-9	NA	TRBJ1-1	CASSTPGQGAEAFF	TGTGCCAGCAGCACCCCGGGACAGGGGGCTGAAGCTTTCTTT
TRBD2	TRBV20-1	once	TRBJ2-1	CSVFPGLAGGPQFF	TGCAGTGTTTTCCCGGGACTAGCGGGGGGGCCCCAGTTCTTC
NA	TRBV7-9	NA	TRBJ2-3	CASRQEGAQRGSADTQYF	TGTGCCAGCAGACAGGAGGGGGCCCAGCGGGGGTCGGCAGATACGCAGTATTTT
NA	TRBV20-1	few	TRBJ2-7	CSATGTLGREQYF	TGCAGTGCCACCGGGACCCTGGGGCGCGAGCAGTACTTC
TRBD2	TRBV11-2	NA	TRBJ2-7	CASTPGRRTYEQYF	TGTGCCAGCACTCCCGGGAGGAGGACTTACGAGCAGTACTTC
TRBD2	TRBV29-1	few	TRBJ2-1	CSVEGGDSGRVYNEQFF	TGCAGCGTTGAAGGGGGGGATAGCGGGAGGGTCTACAATGAGCAGTTCTTC
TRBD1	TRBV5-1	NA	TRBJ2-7	CASSFNTGTGGSYEQYF	TGCGCCAGCAGCTTCAATACGGGGACAGGGGGATCCTACGAGCAGTACTTC
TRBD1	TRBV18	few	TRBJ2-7	CASSRQGHCEQYF	TGTGCCAGCTCAAGACAGGGCCATTGCGAGCAGTACTTC
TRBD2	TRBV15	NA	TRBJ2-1	CATSRSSGGYNEQFF	TGTGCCACCAGCAGATCTAGCGGGGGGTACAATGAGCAGTTCTTC
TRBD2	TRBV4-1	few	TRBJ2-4	CASSQDLAGEIYIQYF	TGCGCCAGCAGCCAAGATTTGGCGGGAGAGATATACATTCAGTACTTC
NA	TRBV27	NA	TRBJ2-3	CASGTLTDTQYF	TGTGCCAGCGGGACCCTAACAGATACGCAGTATTTT
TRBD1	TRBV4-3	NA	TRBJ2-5	CASQRTGTYQETQYF	TGCGCCAGCCAGCGGACAGGGACGTACCAAGAGACCCAGTACTTC
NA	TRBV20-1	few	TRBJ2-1	CSASPRLGRNNEQFF	TGCAGTGCTAGTCCTAGACTAGGAAGGAACAATGAGCAGTTCTTC
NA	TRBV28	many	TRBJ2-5	CASSFLRETQYF	TGTGCCAGCAGTTTCTTGCGGGAGACCCAGTACTTC
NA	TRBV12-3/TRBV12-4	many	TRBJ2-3	CASSLGSGDTQYF	TGTGCCAGCAGTTTGGGGTCCGGGGATACGCAGTATTTT
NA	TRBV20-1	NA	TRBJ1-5	CSAIGQLGSNQPQHF	TGCAGTGCTATTGGACAGCTAGGAAGCAATCAGCCCCAGCATTTT
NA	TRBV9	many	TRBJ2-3	CASSWKGSDTQYF	TGTGCCAGCAGTTGGAAGGGGAGTGATACGCAGTATTTT
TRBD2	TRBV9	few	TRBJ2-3	CASSVVGRDPDTQYF	TGTGCCAGCAGCGTAGTCGGGAGGGACCCAGATACGCAGTATTTT
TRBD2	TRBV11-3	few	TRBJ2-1	CASSLGLAVHNEQFF	TGTGCCAGCAGCTTAGGGCTAGCGGTACACAATGAGCAGTTCTTC
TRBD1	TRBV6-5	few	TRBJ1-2	CASSYSIRGQGANYGYTF	TGTGCCAGCAGTTACTCGATTAGGGGACAGGGTGCTAACTATGGCTACACCTTC
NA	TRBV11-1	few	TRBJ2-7	CASSLAGAPLEQYF	TGTGCCAGCAGCTTAGCGGGAGCGCCACTCGAGCAGTACTTC
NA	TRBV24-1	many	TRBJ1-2	CATSGGGAGYTF	TGTGCCACCAGTGGAGGAGGGGCTGGCTACACCTTC
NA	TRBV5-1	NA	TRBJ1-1	CASSLVGGSTEAFF	TGCGCCAGCAGCTTGGTGGGGGGAAGCACTGAAGCTTTCTTT
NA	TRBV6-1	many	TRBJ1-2	CASSKGRYTF	TGTGCCAGCAGTAAAGGTCGCTACACCTTC
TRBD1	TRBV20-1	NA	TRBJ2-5	CSARPDRGQETQYF	TGCAGTGCTAGACCAGACAGGGGGCAGGAGACCCAGTACTTC
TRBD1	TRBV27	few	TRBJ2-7	CASSLSGWGTGGEQYF	TGTGCCAGCAGTTTATCTGGGTGGGGGACAGGGGGAGAGCAGTACTTC
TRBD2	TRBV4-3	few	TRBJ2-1	CASSQDGGGTDYNEQFF	TGCGCCAGCAGCCAAGACGGGGGAGGGACCGACTACAATGAGCAGTTCTTC
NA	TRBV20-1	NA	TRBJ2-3	CSALPQWPLSTDTQYF	TGCAGTGCTCTCCCTCAGTGGCCCCTTAGCACAGATACGCAGTATTTT
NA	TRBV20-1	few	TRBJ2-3	CSVPTPLRATDTQYF	TGCAGTGTCCCGACTCCGCTACGTGCCACAGATACGCAGTATTTT
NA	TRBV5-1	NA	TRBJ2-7	CASSLDRRGSSYEQYF	TGCGCCAGCAGCTTGGATCGGCGGGGAAGCTCCTACGAGCAGTACTTC
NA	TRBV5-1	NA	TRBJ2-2	CASSYRDAGNTGELFF	TGCGCCAGCAGCTACCGGGACGCGGGGAACACCGGGGAGCTGTTTTTT
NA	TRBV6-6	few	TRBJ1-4	CASSYQGEKLFF	TGTGCCAGCAGTTACCAGGGGGAAAAACTGTTTTTT
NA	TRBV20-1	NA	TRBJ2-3	CSASSGVWTDTQYF	TGCAGTGCTAGTTCCGGGGTTTGGACAGATACGCAGTATTTT
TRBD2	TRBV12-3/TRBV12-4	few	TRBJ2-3	CASSSRDRIYGLAVTDTQYF	TGTGCCAGCAGTTCCAGGGACAGGATCTATGGACTAGCGGTGACAGATACGCAGTATTTT
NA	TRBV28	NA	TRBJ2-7	CASSLVRLGRQGYEQYF	TGTGCCAGCAGTTTGGTTCGTCTTGGTCGCCAGGGCTACGAGCAGTACTTC
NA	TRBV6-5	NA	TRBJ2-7	CASSSLARTGSYEQYF	TGTGCCAGCAGTTCACTAGCCCGAACCGGCTCCTACGAGCAGTACTTC
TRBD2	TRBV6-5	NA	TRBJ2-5	CTSRAGDMQTQYF	TGTACCAGCAGGGCGGGGGATATGCAGACCCAGTACTTC
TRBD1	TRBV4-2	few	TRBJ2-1	CASSQYRGRSREQFF	TGTGCCAGCAGCCAATACAGGGGGCGTAGCAGGGAGCAGTTCTTC
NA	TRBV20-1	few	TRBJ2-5	CSARDYNGGPQETQYF	TGCAGTGCTAGAGATTACAACGGGGGCCCCCAAGAGACCCAGTACTTC